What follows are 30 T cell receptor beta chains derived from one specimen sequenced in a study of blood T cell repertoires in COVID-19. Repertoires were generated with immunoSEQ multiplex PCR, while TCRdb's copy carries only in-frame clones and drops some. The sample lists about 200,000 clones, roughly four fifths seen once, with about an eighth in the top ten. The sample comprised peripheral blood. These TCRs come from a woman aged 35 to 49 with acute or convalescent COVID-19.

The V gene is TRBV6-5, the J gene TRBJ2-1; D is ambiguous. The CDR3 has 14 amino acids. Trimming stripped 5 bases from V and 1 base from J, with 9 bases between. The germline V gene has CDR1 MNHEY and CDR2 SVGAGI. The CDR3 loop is CASSPYISYNEQFF. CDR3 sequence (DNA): TGTGCCAGCAGTCCCTATATTTCCTACAATGAGCAGTTCTTC.

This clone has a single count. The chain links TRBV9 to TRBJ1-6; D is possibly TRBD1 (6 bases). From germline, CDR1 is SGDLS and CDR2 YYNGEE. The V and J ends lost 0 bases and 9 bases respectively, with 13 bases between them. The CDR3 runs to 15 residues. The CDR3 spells CASSVEGGLASPLHF. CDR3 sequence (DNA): TGTGCCAGCAGCGTAGAGGGGGGGCTAGCTTCACCCCTCCACTTT.

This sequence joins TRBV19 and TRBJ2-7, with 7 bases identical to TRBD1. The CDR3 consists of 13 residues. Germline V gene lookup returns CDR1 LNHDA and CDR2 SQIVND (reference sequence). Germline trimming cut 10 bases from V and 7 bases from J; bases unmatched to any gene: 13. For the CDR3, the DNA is TGTGCCACCAGACAGGGTCCATCGGAAGAGCAGTACTTC. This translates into CATRQGPSEEQYF.

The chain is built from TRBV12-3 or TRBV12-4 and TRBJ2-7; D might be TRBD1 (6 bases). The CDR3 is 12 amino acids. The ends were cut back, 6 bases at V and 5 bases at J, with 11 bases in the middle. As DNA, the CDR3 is TGTGCCAGCAGCACAACAGGGAACGAGCAGTACTTC. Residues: CASSTTGNEQYF.

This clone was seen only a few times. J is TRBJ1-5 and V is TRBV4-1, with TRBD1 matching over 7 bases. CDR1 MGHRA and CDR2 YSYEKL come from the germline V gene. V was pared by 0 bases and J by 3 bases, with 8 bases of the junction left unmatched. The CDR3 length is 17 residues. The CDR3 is CASSQEVGDSANQPQHF. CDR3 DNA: TGCGCCAGCAGCCAAGAGGTCGGGGACAGCGCCAATCAGCCCCAGCATTTT.

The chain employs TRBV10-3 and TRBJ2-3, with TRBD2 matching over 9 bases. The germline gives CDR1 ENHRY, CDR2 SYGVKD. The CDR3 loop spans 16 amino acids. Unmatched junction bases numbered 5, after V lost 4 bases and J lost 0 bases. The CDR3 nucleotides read TGTGCCATCAGTGGAGTAGCGGGGGTGAGCACAGATACGCAGTATTTT. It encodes CAISGVAGVSTDTQYF.

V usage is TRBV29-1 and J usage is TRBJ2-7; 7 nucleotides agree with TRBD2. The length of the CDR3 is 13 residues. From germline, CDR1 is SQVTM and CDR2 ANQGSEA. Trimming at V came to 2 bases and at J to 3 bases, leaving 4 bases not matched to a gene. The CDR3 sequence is CSVETSAGYEQYF. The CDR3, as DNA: TGCAGCGTTGAAACTAGCGCCGGCTACGAGCAGTACTTC.

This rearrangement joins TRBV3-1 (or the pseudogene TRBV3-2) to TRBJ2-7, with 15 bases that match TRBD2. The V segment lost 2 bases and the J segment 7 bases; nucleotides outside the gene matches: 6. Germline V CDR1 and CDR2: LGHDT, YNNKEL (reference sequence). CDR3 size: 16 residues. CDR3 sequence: CASSQRTSGGAREQYF. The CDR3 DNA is TGTGCCAGCAGCCAAAGGACTAGCGGGGGGGCGAGAGAGCAGTACTTC.

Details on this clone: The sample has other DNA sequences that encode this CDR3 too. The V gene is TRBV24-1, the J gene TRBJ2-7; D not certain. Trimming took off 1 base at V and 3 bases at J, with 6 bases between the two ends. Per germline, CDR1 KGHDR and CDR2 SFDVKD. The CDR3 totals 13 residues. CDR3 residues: CATSDLVGYEQYF. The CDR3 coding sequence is TGTGCCACCAGTGATTTAGTCGGCTACGAGCAGTACTTC.

The CDR3: CASSRGGLAGGTDTQYF. The CDR3 DNA follows: TGCGCCAGCAGCCGAGGAGGACTAGCGGGGGGCACAGATACGCAGTATTTT. V and J are TRBV4-1 and TRBJ2-3, with 13 bases identical to TRBD2. After removal of 4 bases from V and 1 base from J, the junction contained 5 bases not matched to a gene. Germline lookup yields CDR1 MGHRA and CDR2 YSYEKL. The CDR3 length is 17 residues.

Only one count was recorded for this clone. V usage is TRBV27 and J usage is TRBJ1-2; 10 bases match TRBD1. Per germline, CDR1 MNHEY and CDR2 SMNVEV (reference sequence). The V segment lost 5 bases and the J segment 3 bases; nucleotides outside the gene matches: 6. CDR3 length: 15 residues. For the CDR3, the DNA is TGTGCCAGCAGTCCCGGGACAGGGGTTTACTATGGCTACACCTTC. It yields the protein CASSPGTGVYYGYTF.

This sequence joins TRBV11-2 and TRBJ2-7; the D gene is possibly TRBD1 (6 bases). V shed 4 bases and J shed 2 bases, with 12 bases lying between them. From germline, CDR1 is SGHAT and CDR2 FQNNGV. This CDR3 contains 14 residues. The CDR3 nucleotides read TGTGCCAGCAGCTCCGGGACACTAGCCTACGAGCAGTACTTC. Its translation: CASSSGTLAYEQYF. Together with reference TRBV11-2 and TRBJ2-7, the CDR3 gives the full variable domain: EAGVAQSPRYKIIEKRQSVAFWCNPISGHATLYWYQQILGQGPKLLIQFQNNGVVDDSQLPKDRFSAERLKGVDSTLKIQPAKLEDSAVYLCASSSGTLAYEQYFGPGTRLTVT.

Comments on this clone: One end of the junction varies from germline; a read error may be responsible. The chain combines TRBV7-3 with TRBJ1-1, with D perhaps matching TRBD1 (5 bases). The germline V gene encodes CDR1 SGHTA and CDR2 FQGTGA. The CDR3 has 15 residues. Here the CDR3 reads CASSTTGGENSEAFF. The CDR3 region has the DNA TGTGCCAGCAGTACAACCGGGGGAGAGAACAGTGAAGCTTTCTTT.

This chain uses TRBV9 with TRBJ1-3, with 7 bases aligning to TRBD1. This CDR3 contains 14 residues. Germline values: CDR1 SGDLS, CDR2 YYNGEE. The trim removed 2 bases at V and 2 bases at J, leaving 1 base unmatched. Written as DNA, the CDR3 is TGTGCCAGCAGCGTCACAGGGGCTGGAAACACCATATATTTT. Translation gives CASSVTGAGNTIYF.

CDR3 DNA sequence: TGTGCCAGCAGCTCGGGACAGGGGGTTACCGGGGAGCTGTTTTTT. Amino acids: CASSSGQGVTGELFF. V usage is TRBV11-2 and J usage is TRBJ2-2, with 11 bases aligning to TRBD1. This CDR3 spans 15 amino acids. Germline values: CDR1 SGHAT, CDR2 FQNNGV. V trimming: 4 bases; J trimming: 5 bases; junction bases outside the gene matches: 3.

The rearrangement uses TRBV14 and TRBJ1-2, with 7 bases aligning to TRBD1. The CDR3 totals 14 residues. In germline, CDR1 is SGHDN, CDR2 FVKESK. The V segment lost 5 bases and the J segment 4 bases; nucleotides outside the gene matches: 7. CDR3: CASSTLRTGYGYTF. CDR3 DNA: TGTGCCAGCAGCACCCTCCGGACAGGCTATGGCTACACCTTC.

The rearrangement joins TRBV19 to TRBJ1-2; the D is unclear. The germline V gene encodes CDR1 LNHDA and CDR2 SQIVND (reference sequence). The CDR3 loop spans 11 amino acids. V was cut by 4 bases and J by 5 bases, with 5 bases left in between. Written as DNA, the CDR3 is TGTGCCAGTAGTACCCGGTATGGCTACACCTTC. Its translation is CASSTRYGYTF.

The CDR3 DNA reads as TGTGCCAGCAGCCGGGCAGGTAATACCAAAAACATTCAGTACTTC. This gives the protein CASSRAGNTKNIQYF. V is TRBV3-1 (or the pseudogene TRBV3-2) and J is TRBJ2-4; unclear D gene. V was trimmed by 4 bases and J by 2 bases, leaving 12 bases between them. This CDR3 contains 15 residues. The germline CDR1 and CDR2 sequences are LGHDT and YNNKEL (reference sequence).

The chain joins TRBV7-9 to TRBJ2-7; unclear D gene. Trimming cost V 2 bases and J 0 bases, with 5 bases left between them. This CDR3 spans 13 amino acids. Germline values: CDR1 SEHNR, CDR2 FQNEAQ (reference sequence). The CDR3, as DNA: TGTGCCAGCAGCTTACTAACCTCCTACGAGCAGTACTTC. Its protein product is CASSLLTSYEQYF.

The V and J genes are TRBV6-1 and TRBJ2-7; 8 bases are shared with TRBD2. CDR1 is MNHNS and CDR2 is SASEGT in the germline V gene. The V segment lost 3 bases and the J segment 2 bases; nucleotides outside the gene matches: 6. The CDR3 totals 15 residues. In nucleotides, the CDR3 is TGTGCCAGCAGTGAGGCCCCGGGACTAGCCTACGAGCAGTACTTC. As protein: CASSEAPGLAYEQYF.

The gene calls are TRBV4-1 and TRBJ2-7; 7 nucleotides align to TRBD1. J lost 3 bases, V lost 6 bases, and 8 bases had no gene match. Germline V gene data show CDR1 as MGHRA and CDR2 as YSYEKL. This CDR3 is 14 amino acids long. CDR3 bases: TGCGCCAGCAGTCCTATCCGGGACAGCTACGAGCAGTACTTC. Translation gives CASSPIRDSYEQYF.

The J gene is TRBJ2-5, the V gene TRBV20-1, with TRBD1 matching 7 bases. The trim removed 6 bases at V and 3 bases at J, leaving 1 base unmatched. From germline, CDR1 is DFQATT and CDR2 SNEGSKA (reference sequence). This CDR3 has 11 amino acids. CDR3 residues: CSAGTEETQYF. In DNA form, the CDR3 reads TGCAGTGCGGGGACAGAAGAGACCCAGTACTTC.

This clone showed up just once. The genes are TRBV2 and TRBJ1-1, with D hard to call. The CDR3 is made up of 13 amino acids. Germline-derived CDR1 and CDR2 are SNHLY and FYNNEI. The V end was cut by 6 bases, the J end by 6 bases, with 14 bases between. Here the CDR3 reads CASRSDSVSEAFF. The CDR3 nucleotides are TGTGCCAGCAGATCGGACTCTGTGTCTGAAGCTTTCTTT.

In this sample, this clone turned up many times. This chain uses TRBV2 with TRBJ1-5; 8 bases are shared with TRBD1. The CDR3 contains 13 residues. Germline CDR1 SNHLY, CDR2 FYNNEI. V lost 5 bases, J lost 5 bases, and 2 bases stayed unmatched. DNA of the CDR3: TGTGCCAGCAGTCTGGACAGGGATCAGCCCCAGCATTTT. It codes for CASSLDRDQPQHF. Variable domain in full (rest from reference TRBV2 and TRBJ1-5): EPEVTQTPSHQVTQMGQEVILRCVPISNHLYFYWYRQILGQKVEFLVSFYNNEISEKSEIFDDQFSVERPDGSNFTLKIRSTKLEDSAMYFCASSLDRDQPQHFGDGTRLSIL.

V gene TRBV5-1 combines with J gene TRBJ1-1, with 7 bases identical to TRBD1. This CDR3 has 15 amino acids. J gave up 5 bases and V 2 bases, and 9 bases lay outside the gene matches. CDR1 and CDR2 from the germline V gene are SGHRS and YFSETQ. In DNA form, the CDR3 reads TGCGCCAGCAGCTTAGACAGGGTCGGAAAAACTGAAGCTTTCTTT. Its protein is CASSLDRVGKTEAFF.

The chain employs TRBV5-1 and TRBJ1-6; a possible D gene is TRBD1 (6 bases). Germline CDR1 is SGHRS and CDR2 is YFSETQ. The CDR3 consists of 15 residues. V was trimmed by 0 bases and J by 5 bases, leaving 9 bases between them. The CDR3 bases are TGCGCCAGCAGCTTGGCGGACAGCAATAATTCACCCCTCCACTTT. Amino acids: CASSLADSNNSPLHF. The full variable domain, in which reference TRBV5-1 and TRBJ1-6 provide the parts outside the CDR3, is KAGVTQTPRYLIKTRGQQVTLSCSPISGHRSVSWYQQTPGQGLQFLFEYFSETQRNKGNFPGRFSGRQFSNSRSEMNVSTLELGDSALYLCASSLADSNNSPLHFGNGTRLTVT.

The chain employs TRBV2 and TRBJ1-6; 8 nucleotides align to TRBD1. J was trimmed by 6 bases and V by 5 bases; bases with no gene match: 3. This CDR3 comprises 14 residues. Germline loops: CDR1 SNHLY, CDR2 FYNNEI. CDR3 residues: CASSLDRVNSPLHF. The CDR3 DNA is TGTGCCAGCAGTTTGGACAGGGTTAATTCACCCCTCCACTTT.

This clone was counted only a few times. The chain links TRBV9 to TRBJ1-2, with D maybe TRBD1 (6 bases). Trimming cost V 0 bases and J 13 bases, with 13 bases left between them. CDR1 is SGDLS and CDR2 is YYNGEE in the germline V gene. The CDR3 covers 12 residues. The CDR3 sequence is CASSVEGGMCTF. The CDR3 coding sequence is TGTGCCAGCAGCGTAGAGGGGGGGATGTGCACCTTC.

The CDR3 here is CASSEDRVAFYGYTF. Written as DNA, the CDR3 is TGCGCCAGCAGTGAGGACAGGGTGGCGTTCTATGGCTACACCTTC. The chain recombines TRBV10-2 with TRBJ1-2, with 7 positions matching TRBD1. Germline V gene lookup returns CDR1 WSHSY and CDR2 SAAADI. There are 15 residues in the CDR3. V shed 2 bases and J 4 bases; nucleotides not matched to a gene: 7.

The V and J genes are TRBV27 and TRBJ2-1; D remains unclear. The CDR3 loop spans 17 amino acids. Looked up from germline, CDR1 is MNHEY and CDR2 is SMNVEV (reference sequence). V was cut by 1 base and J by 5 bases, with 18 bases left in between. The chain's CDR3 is CASSLLGMGQYNNEQFF. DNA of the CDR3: TGTGCCAGCAGTTTATTGGGCATGGGTCAGTACAACAATGAGCAGTTCTTC.